Presented here are 11 T cell receptor beta chains from one specimen sequenced in a study of blood T cell repertoires in COVID-19. Generated by immunoSEQ multiplex PCR, the TCRdb table keeps only in-frame clones and is missing some. The sample consists of 150,000 or so clones, about 86% of them appearing once. What was sequenced was peripheral blood. These receptors were taken from a woman in her 70s with acute or convalescent COVID-19.

This clone has only one observation. V and J are TRBV27 and TRBJ2-3; tentatively, D is TRBD2 (6 bases). The CDR3 runs 13 residues. In germline, CDR1 is MNHEY, CDR2 SMNVEV (reference sequence). Trimming removed 8 bases from V and 2 bases from J, with 11 bases in between. DNA of the CDR3: TGTGCCAGCGGAACTAGCCCCACAGATACGCAGTATTTT. Translated: CASGTSPTDTQYF.

This chain's CDR3 is CASSQLGTGGSGANVLTF. The CDR3 DNA reads TGTGCCAGCAGCCAATTGGGGACAGGGGGATCTGGGGCCAACGTCCTGACTTTC. The chain combines TRBV14 with TRBJ2-6; 11 bases are shared with TRBD1. Germline-derived CDR1 and CDR2 are SGHDN and FVKESK. CDR3 length: 18 residues. Trimming at V came to 2 bases and at J to 1 base, leaving 4 bases not matched to a gene.

The rearrangement links TRBV7-9 to TRBJ1-1; D is uncertain. Per the germline V gene, CDR1 is SEHNR and CDR2 is FQNEAQ (reference sequence). This CDR3 is 11 amino acids long. V was clipped by 0 bases and J by 6 bases, with 2 bases between them. The CDR3 region is CASSLAAEAFF. CDR3 DNA sequence: TGTGCCAGCAGCTTAGCCGCTGAAGCTTTCTTT.

The gene calls are TRBV7-3 and TRBJ1-1; 7 bases fit TRBD1. The V gene end was trimmed by 6 bases and the J gene end by 4 bases; junction bases not matched to a gene: 5. The germline gives CDR1 SGHTA, CDR2 FQGTGA. The CDR3 consists of 13 residues. CDR3 sequence (DNA): TGTGCCAGCAGTTCGACAGGGTTCACTGAAGCTTTCTTT. Its protein is CASSSTGFTEAFF.

V is TRBV7-9 and J is TRBJ2-5; 7 nucleotides agree with TRBD2. CDR3 length: 15 residues. Per the germline V gene, CDR1 is SEHNR and CDR2 is FQNEAQ (reference sequence). The trim removed 2 bases at V and 2 bases at J, leaving 5 bases unmatched. The CDR3 DNA sequence: TGTGCCAGCAGCTTAACCCTCGGGAGGCAAGAGACCCAGTACTTC. Encoded protein: CASSLTLGRQETQYF.

This clone appeared a few times. The chain joins TRBV19 to TRBJ1-5; perhaps TRBD1 as D (5 bases). V lost 0 bases and J 2 bases, leaving 8 bases between the germline ends. Per the germline V gene, CDR1 is LNHDA and CDR2 is SQIVND (reference sequence). The length of the CDR3 is 15 residues. CDR3 sequence: CASSIDREGNQPQHF. CDR3 nucleotide sequence: TGTGCCAGTAGTATAGACAGGGAAGGCAATCAGCCCCAGCATTTT.

The chain has TRBV23-1 and TRBJ1-4; a possible D gene is TRBD1 (6 bases). TRBV23-1 is an open reading frame, and its role is uncertain. The CDR3 extends over 17 amino acids. The V and J ends lost 3 bases and 0 bases respectively, with 14 bases between them. The CDR3, as DNA: TGCGCCAGCAGTCAGAACGGACAGAGCGCAACTAATGAAAAACTGTTTTTT. This encodes CASSQNGQSATNEKLFF.

V gene TRBV7-2 combines with J gene TRBJ2-3, with D possibly being TRBD1 (5 bases). Germline V gene data show CDR1 as SGHTA and CDR2 as FQGNSA. The V end was cut by 1 base, the J end by 3 bases, with 17 bases between. This CDR3 comprises 17 residues. CDR3 DNA: TGTGCCAGCAGCTTAGAGGTCGGCGCAGGGTTGACAGATACGCAGTATTTT. Translated, it gives CASSLEVGAGLTDTQYF.

This chain links TRBV7-9 with TRBJ1-2; D might be TRBD1 (6 bases). The CDR3 length is 13 residues. The germline gives CDR1 SEHNR, CDR2 FQNEAQ (reference sequence). The V gene lost 5 bases and the J gene lost 4 bases, with 11 bases spanning the gap. The CDR3 region has the DNA TGTGCCAGCAGCGCCGGACAGCCCTATGGCTACACCTTC. Its translation is CASSAGQPYGYTF.

The rearrangement links TRBV4-3 to TRBJ2-5; D gene unclear. The CDR3 contains 16 residues. The germline V gene encodes CDR1 LGHNA and CDR2 YSLEER. The V end was cut by 0 bases, the J end by 4 bases, with 15 bases between. The CDR3 region is CASSQDRSTRGETQYF. CDR3 coding DNA: TGCGCCAGCAGCCAAGATCGGTCGACCCGCGGAGAGACCCAGTACTTC.

V is TRBV7-6 and J is TRBJ1-1, with D maybe TRBD1 (5 bases). Germline CDR1 is SGHVS and CDR2 is FNYEAQ. V was cut by 4 bases and J by 4 bases, with 16 bases left in between. The CDR3 spans 15 residues. CDR3 loop: CASSSQSGGGTEAFF. The CDR3 DNA reads TGTGCCAGCAGCTCCCAATCGGGGGGGGGCACTGAAGCTTTCTTT.